The rows below give T cell receptor beta chains drawn from one sample of a study of identical twins. Using its own MiXCR run on the 5' RACE reads, TCRdb lists one record per CDR3 protein. The repertoire includes 600,000 to 700,000 distinct CDR3 sequences, around 20% of them detected once, and approximately 4.3% sits in the top ten. The same sample was also used in a study of T cells expressing NK-cell markers.

The material sequenced was PBMCs. The receptor source for this set is a woman between 18 and 30 years old in good health. CDR3s include the opening cysteine and the closing phenylalanine or tryptophan. D genes are given only for firm matches. Size is stated for part of the rows, as once, few or many counts, or as a class when the clone is expanded.

clone_size: .
d_call: TRBD1
j_call: TRBJ1-6
v_call: TRBV5-1
cdr3_aa: CASSLGLGTEPSPLHF
cdr3_nt: TGCGCCAGCAGCTTGGGGCTCGGGACAGAGCCTTCACCCCTCCACTTT

clone_size: .
d_call: TRBD1
j_call: TRBJ2-1
v_call: TRBV2
cdr3_aa: CASSEQGANEQFF
cdr3_nt: TGTGCCAGCAGTGAACAGGGGGCGAATGAGCAGTTCTTC

clone_size: few
d_call: .
j_call: TRBJ2-2
v_call: TRBV12-3/TRBV12-4
cdr3_aa: CASSPTRWEEAGELFF
cdr3_nt: TGTGCCAGCAGTCCGACTCGCTGGGAAGAGGCCGGGGAGCTGTTTTTT

clone_size: .
d_call: .
j_call: TRBJ2-1
v_call: TRBV11-2
cdr3_aa: CASRFSGAKGYNEQFF
cdr3_nt: TGTGCCAGCAGGTTTAGCGGAGCAAAGGGCTACAATGAGCAGTTCTTC

clone_size: few
d_call: .
j_call: TRBJ1-6
v_call: TRBV27
cdr3_aa: CASSFDRLNSPLHF
cdr3_nt: TGTGCCAGCAGCTTCGACAGATTGAATTCACCCCTCCACTTT

clone_size: .
d_call: TRBD1
j_call: TRBJ2-7
v_call: TRBV27
cdr3_aa: CASSWTGASSYEQYF
cdr3_nt: TGTGCCAGCAGTTGGACAGGGGCGAGCTCCTACGAGCAGTACTTC

clone_size: many
d_call: .
j_call: TRBJ1-5
v_call: TRBV7-8
cdr3_aa: CASSLFGVRNQPQHF
cdr3_nt: TGTGCCAGCAGCTTATTTGGGGTTCGCAATCAGCCCCAGCATTTT

clone_size: .
d_call: TRBD1
j_call: TRBJ2-3
v_call: TRBV30
cdr3_aa: CAWSVQGGLDTQYF
cdr3_nt: TGTGCCTGGAGTGTACAAGGGGGCTTAGATACGCAGTATTTT

clone_size: few
d_call: .
j_call: TRBJ1-5
v_call: TRBV7-2
cdr3_aa: CASSLDWMGQPQHF
cdr3_nt: TGTGCCAGCAGCTTAGACTGGATGGGTCAGCCCCAGCATTTT

clone_size: few
d_call: .
j_call: TRBJ1-1
v_call: TRBV12-3/TRBV12-4
cdr3_aa: CASSREERDTEAFF
cdr3_nt: TGTGCCAGCAGCCGGGAGGAGAGGGACACTGAAGCTTTCTTT

clone_size: many
d_call: .
j_call: TRBJ2-3
v_call: TRBV20-1
cdr3_aa: CSASAQTDTQYF
cdr3_nt: TGCAGTGCTAGTGCACAAACAGATACGCAGTATTTT

clone_size: .
d_call: .
j_call: TRBJ1-2
v_call: TRBV27
cdr3_aa: CASSFTASNYGYTF
cdr3_nt: TGTGCCAGCAGTTTCACGGCAAGTAACTATGGCTACACCTTC

clone_size: many
d_call: .
j_call: TRBJ1-1
v_call: TRBV5-5
cdr3_aa: CASSFTIQSDTEAFF
cdr3_nt: TGTGCCAGCAGCTTTACGATTCAATCGGACACTGAAGCTTTCTTT

clone_size: many
d_call: .
j_call: TRBJ1-2
v_call: TRBV6-5
cdr3_aa: CASSYSSYTF
cdr3_nt: TGTGCCAGCAGTTACTCGAGCTACACCTTC

clone_size: .
d_call: .
j_call: TRBJ2-1
v_call: TRBV12-3/TRBV12-4
cdr3_aa: CASSGSHRAGSYNEQFF
cdr3_nt: TGTGCCAGCAGCGGTTCACATAGAGCGGGCTCCTACAATGAGCAGTTCTTC

clone_size: .
d_call: .
j_call: TRBJ2-4
v_call: TRBV12-3/TRBV12-4
cdr3_aa: CASSLWLDKNIQYF
cdr3_nt: TGTGCCAGCAGTCTCTGGCTGGACAAAAACATTCAGTACTTC

clone_size: .
d_call: .
j_call: TRBJ1-1
v_call: TRBV29-1
cdr3_aa: CSVQGAIGAFF
cdr3_nt: TGCAGCGTCCAAGGGGCCATAGGAGCTTTCTTT

clone_size: few
d_call: .
j_call: TRBJ2-3
v_call: TRBV7-2
cdr3_aa: CASSRQERDTQYF
cdr3_nt: TGTGCCAGCAGTAGACAGGAACGCGATACGCAGTATTTT

clone_size: few
d_call: .
j_call: TRBJ2-2
v_call: TRBV9
cdr3_aa: CASSVVRGGTGELFF
cdr3_nt: TGTGCCAGCAGCGTAGTGAGGGGAGGCACCGGGGAGCTGTTTTTT

clone_size: few
d_call: TRBD1
j_call: TRBJ2-1
v_call: TRBV9
cdr3_aa: CASTTGGGKTNEQFF
cdr3_nt: TGTGCCAGCACCACAGGGGGCGGGAAAACCAATGAGCAGTTCTTC

clone_size: once
d_call: TRBD2
j_call: TRBJ2-3
v_call: TRBV27
cdr3_aa: CASSRVGGDDTQYF
cdr3_nt: TGTGCCAGCAGCAGAGTCGGGGGGGATGATACGCAGTATTTT

clone_size: few
d_call: .
j_call: TRBJ2-2
v_call: TRBV3-1
cdr3_aa: CASSPWAGELFF
cdr3_nt: TGTGCCAGCAGCCCCTGGGCCGGGGAGCTGTTTTTT

clone_size: few
d_call: .
j_call: TRBJ1-1
v_call: TRBV20-1
cdr3_aa: CSAPVGGARTEAFF
cdr3_nt: TGCAGTGCCCCGGTGGGGGGGGCGCGAACTGAAGCTTTCTTT

clone_size: few
d_call: .
j_call: TRBJ1-2
v_call: TRBV7-9
cdr3_aa: CASSQDSYYGYTF
cdr3_nt: TGTGCCAGCAGCCAGGACAGTTACTATGGCTACACCTTC

clone_size: few
d_call: .
j_call: TRBJ2-1
v_call: TRBV9
cdr3_aa: CASSVVGASNEQFF
cdr3_nt: TGTGCCAGCAGCGTAGTTGGGGCTTCCAATGAGCAGTTCTTC

clone_size: .
d_call: TRBD1
j_call: TRBJ2-1
v_call: TRBV9
cdr3_aa: CASSRGQGVGNEQFF
cdr3_nt: TGTGCCAGCAGCCGGGGACAGGGGGTAGGCAATGAGCAGTTCTTC

clone_size: many
d_call: .
j_call: TRBJ2-5
v_call: TRBV12-3/TRBV12-4
cdr3_aa: CASSTPGHVETQYF
cdr3_nt: TGTGCCAGCAGTACCCCGGGACACGTGGAGACCCAGTACTTC

clone_size: .
d_call: .
j_call: TRBJ2-1
v_call: TRBV11-2
cdr3_aa: CASSLISSGAGRLNEQFF
cdr3_nt: TGTGCCAGCAGCTTAATCTCCAGTGGGGCAGGGAGACTCAATGAGCAGTTCTTC

clone_size: .
d_call: .
j_call: TRBJ2-7
v_call: TRBV10-3
cdr3_aa: CAISPTDGEPQYF
cdr3_nt: TGTGCCATCAGCCCCACGGATGGGGAGCCGCAGTACTTC

clone_size: .
d_call: TRBD1
j_call: TRBJ2-6
v_call: TRBV11-1
cdr3_aa: CASSSPVYGTDHTSGANVLTF
cdr3_nt: TGTGCCAGCAGCTCCCCTGTCTACGGGACAGACCATACCTCTGGGGCCAACGTCCTGACTTTC

clone_size: many
d_call: .
j_call: TRBJ2-5
v_call: TRBV20-1
cdr3_aa: CSARVPGETQYF
cdr3_nt: TGCAGTGCTAGAGTACCCGGGGAGACCCAGTACTTC

clone_size: .
d_call: TRBD2
j_call: TRBJ2-1
v_call: TRBV4-3
cdr3_aa: CASSQELAGDIDEQFF
cdr3_nt: TGCGCCAGCAGCCAAGAACTAGCGGGAGACATAGATGAGCAGTTCTTC

clone_size: .
d_call: .
j_call: TRBJ2-1
v_call: TRBV20-1
cdr3_aa: CSARRGPRGGEQFF
cdr3_nt: TGCAGTGCCCGGAGGGGACCACGTGGCGGTGAGCAGTTCTTC

clone_size: many
d_call: .
j_call: TRBJ2-1
v_call: TRBV6-4
cdr3_aa: CASSEKGHNEQFF
cdr3_nt: TGTGCCAGCAGTGAGAAGGGGCACAATGAGCAGTTCTTC

clone_size: .
d_call: TRBD1
j_call: TRBJ2-7
v_call: TRBV6-5
cdr3_aa: CASSDRGYAQYF
cdr3_nt: TGTGCCAGCTCGGACAGGGGCTACGCGCAGTACTTC

clone_size: .
d_call: TRBD1
j_call: TRBJ2-7
v_call: TRBV5-1
cdr3_aa: CASSLGQGGPQEQYF
cdr3_nt: TGCGCCAGCAGCCTAGGACAGGGCGGCCCACAGGAGCAGTACTTC

clone_size: .
d_call: TRBD1
j_call: TRBJ2-1
v_call: TRBV6-1
cdr3_aa: CASRVTGQENEQFF
cdr3_nt: TGTGCCAGCAGGGTGACAGGACAGGAAAATGAGCAGTTCTTC

clone_size: .
d_call: .
j_call: TRBJ2-1
v_call: TRBV7-6
cdr3_aa: CASSLHGSYNEQFF
cdr3_nt: TGTGCCAGCAGCTTGCATGGCTCCTACAATGAGCAGTTCTTC

clone_size: .
d_call: .
j_call: TRBJ2-2
v_call: TRBV7-2
cdr3_aa: CASSLNGASTGELFF
cdr3_nt: TGTGCCAGCAGCTTAAACGGGGCGAGCACCGGGGAGCTGTTTTTT

clone_size: .
d_call: TRBD1
j_call: TRBJ2-1
v_call: TRBV4-3
cdr3_aa: CASSQVSSRGINEQFF
cdr3_nt: TGCGCCAGCAGCCAAGTATCTAGCAGGGGGATCAATGAGCAGTTCTTC

clone_size: .
d_call: TRBD2
j_call: TRBJ2-7
v_call: TRBV25-1
cdr3_aa: CATRGSGSEQYF
cdr3_nt: TGTGCCACCCGCGGGAGTGGCTCCGAGCAGTACTTC

clone_size: few
d_call: .
j_call: TRBJ2-1
v_call: TRBV7-2
cdr3_aa: CASSLSSGGYNEQFF
cdr3_nt: TGTGCCAGCAGCTTAAGTAGCGGCGGATACAATGAGCAGTTCTTC

clone_size: .
d_call: TRBD2
j_call: TRBJ2-5
v_call: TRBV11-3
cdr3_aa: CASHPSGQQETQYF
cdr3_nt: TGTGCCAGCCACCCTAGCGGGCAACAAGAGACCCAGTACTTC

clone_size: few
d_call: TRBD1
j_call: TRBJ2-5
v_call: TRBV7-9
cdr3_aa: CASSTGTGGYQTETQYF
cdr3_nt: TGTGCCAGCAGCACCGGGACAGGGGGCTATCAGACGGAGACCCAGTACTTC

clone_size: few
d_call: .
j_call: TRBJ1-5
v_call: TRBV6-1
cdr3_aa: CASSPHGAEWNQPQHF
cdr3_nt: TGTGCCAGCAGCCCCCATGGGGCAGAGTGGAATCAGCCCCAGCATTTT

clone_size: .
d_call: TRBD1
j_call: TRBJ2-7
v_call: TRBV20-1
cdr3_aa: CSATRDRVYEQYF
cdr3_nt: TGCAGTGCCACCCGGGACAGGGTCTACGAGCAGTACTTC

clone_size: .
d_call: TRBD2
j_call: TRBJ2-5
v_call: TRBV20-1
cdr3_aa: CSATPRDYRETQYF
cdr3_nt: TGCAGTGCGACACCTCGGGACTATCGAGAGACCCAGTACTTC

clone_size: .
d_call: TRBD2
j_call: TRBJ2-7
v_call: TRBV20-1
cdr3_aa: CSAPRTSGDYEQYF
cdr3_nt: TGCAGTGCTCCTCGGACTAGCGGGGACTACGAGCAGTACTTC

clone_size: once
d_call: TRBD2
j_call: TRBJ2-7
v_call: TRBV19
cdr3_aa: CASSILGGLSDEQYF
cdr3_nt: TGTGCCAGTAGTATCCTCGGGGGGTTGAGCGACGAGCAGTACTTC

clone_size: .
d_call: .
j_call: TRBJ1-5
v_call: TRBV5-1
cdr3_aa: CASSLAFNQPQHF
cdr3_nt: TGCGCCAGCAGCTTGGCCTTCAATCAGCCCCAGCATTTT

clone_size: .
d_call: .
j_call: TRBJ2-5
v_call: TRBV4-2
cdr3_aa: CATRIGETQYF
cdr3_nt: TGTGCTACCAGGATAGGAGAGACCCAGTACTTC

clone_size: few
d_call: .
j_call: TRBJ2-3
v_call: TRBV20-1
cdr3_aa: CSASSGGNTQYF
cdr3_nt: TGCAGTGCTTCCTCCGGAGGGAATACGCAGTATTTT